What follows are 3 T cell receptor beta chains derived from one specimen sequenced in a study of blood T cell repertoires in COVID-19. Profiling relied on immunoSEQ multiplex PCR, and the TCRdb table lists in-frame clones only, not all of them. The table has 80,000 to 95,000 clones, 75% to 85% seen once; the top ten hold around 4.8%. Material: peripheral blood. These receptors came from an elderly man with COVID-19, enrolled during active disease.

The chain couples TRBV24-1 to TRBJ2-2, with TRBD1 matching over 8 bases. V was pared by 9 bases and J by 1 base, with 3 bases of the junction left unmatched. Germline V gives CDR1 KGHDR, CDR2 SFDVKD. The CDR3 sequence is 14 residues long. The chain's CDR3 is CATRGTGNTGELFF. CDR3 bases: TGTGCCACCCGAGGGACAGGGAACACCGGGGAGCTGTTTTTT.

The V and J genes are TRBV19 and TRBJ2-1; 8 bases fit TRBD2. Germline V gives CDR1 LNHDA, CDR2 SQIVND (reference sequence). The CDR3 extends over 15 amino acids. V was pared by 7 bases and J by 4 bases, with 9 bases of the junction left unmatched. CDR3 in amino acids: CASTKREGEYNEQFF. CDR3 DNA sequence: TGTGCCAGTACCAAACGGGAGGGCGAATACAATGAGCAGTTCTTC.

V usage is TRBV19 and J usage is TRBJ2-7; possibly TRBD2 for D (5 bases). V dropped 1 base and J dropped 5 bases, with 15 bases sitting between them. The germline V gene has CDR1 LNHDA and CDR2 SQIVND (reference sequence). CDR3 length: 15 residues. The DNA for the CDR3 is TGTGCCAGTAGTATAGGTGCCGGGAATAGCGACGAGCAGTACTTC. This sequence encodes CASSIGAGNSDEQYF.